These 22 T cell receptor beta chains share one sample of origin, sequenced in a study of T cell responses to AZD1222 COVID-19 vaccine. The assay was immunoSEQ multiplex PCR, and TCRdb's table has in-frame clones only and misses some. The sample carries 150,000 to 200,000 clones, over 85% recorded once. Specimen: peripheral blood, collected 28 days after the second dose of the MenACWY control vaccine. The receptors shown here come from an adult who received the MenACWY meningococcal vaccine as a control.

The CDR3 spells CASRPVGEGANVLTF. In DNA form, the CDR3 reads TGTGCCAGCAGGCCCGTGGGGGAAGGGGCCAACGTCCTGACTTTC. The chain employs TRBV2 and TRBJ2-6; D may match TRBD1 or TRBD2 (5 bases each). The CDR3 has 15 residues. V gave up 6 bases and J gave up 4 bases, with 13 bases separating them. In germline, CDR1 is SNHLY, CDR2 FYNNEI. The whole variable domain, remainder taken from reference TRBV2 and TRBJ2-6, is EPEVTQTPSHQVTQMGQEVILRCVPISNHLYFYWYRQILGQKVEFLVSFYNNEISEKSEIFDDQFSVERPDGSNFTLKIRSTKLEDSAMYFCASRPVGEGANVLTFGAGSRLTVL.

The V call is TRBV5-1, the J call TRBJ2-4; the D gene is possibly TRBD1 (6 bases). The germline gives CDR1 SGHRS, CDR2 YFSETQ. Trimming cost V 5 bases and J 0 bases, with 6 bases left between them. The CDR3 spans 13 residues. As DNA, the CDR3 is TGCGCCAGCAGGACAGGAGCCAAAAACATTCAGTACTTC. It yields the protein CASRTGAKNIQYF.

This rearrangement joins TRBV5-1 to TRBJ2-5; possibly TRBD1 for D (7 bases). CDR3 length: 18 amino acids. V lost 0 bases to trimming and J lost 3 bases, with 21 bases between them. Per germline, CDR1 SGHRS and CDR2 YFSETQ. The CDR3 nucleotides are TGCGCCAGCAGCTTGGTGCAGGGGGGCAGCCGCCCTAAAGAGACCCAGTACTTC. Protein: CASSLVQGGSRPKETQYF.

V is TRBV19 and J is TRBJ2-5; 11 nucleotides line up with TRBD2. The V segment lost 9 bases and the J segment 5 bases; nucleotides outside the gene matches: 5. This CDR3 contains 13 residues. The V gene's germline CDR1 is LNHDA and CDR2 SQIVND (reference sequence). The CDR3 reads CASRLAGRETQYF. CDR3 sequence (DNA): TGTGCCAGCAGACTAGCGGGACGCGAGACCCAGTACTTC.

The chain combines TRBV9 with TRBJ2-7, with 8 bases identical to TRBD1. Germline V gene lookup returns CDR1 SGDLS and CDR2 YYNGEE. V lost 4 bases and J lost 6; bases outside the gene matches: 9. This CDR3 has 14 residues. In DNA, the CDR3 is TGTGCCAGCAGCATAGGACAGGGCACCATCGAGCAGTACTTC. This encodes CASSIGQGTIEQYF.

CDR3 sequence: CASSQYGAERGTDTQYF. CDR3 coding DNA: TGTGCCAGCAGCCAGTATGGGGCGGAGAGGGGCACAGATACGCAGTATTTT. V usage is TRBV3-1 (or the pseudogene TRBV3-2) and J usage is TRBJ2-3; D possibly uses TRBD1 or TRBD2 (5 bases each). Trimming removed 3 bases from V and 1 base from J, with 17 bases in between. Germline loops: CDR1 LGHDT, CDR2 YNNKEL (reference sequence). This CDR3 spans 17 amino acids.

This clone was seen just once. Written as DNA, the CDR3 is TGTGCCTGGAGTGTAAAGCCAACTAATGAAAAACTGTTTTTT. This encodes CAWSVKPTNEKLFF. The chain carries TRBV30 and TRBJ1-4; unclear D gene. From germline, CDR1 is GTSNPN and CDR2 SVGIG (reference sequence). V lost 0 bases and J 0 bases, leaving 5 bases between the germline ends. The CDR3 is 14 residues long.

V and J are TRBV7-9 and TRBJ1-5; tentatively, D is TRBD1 (6 bases). There are 19 residues in the CDR3. Trimming pared 1 base from V and 0 bases from J, leaving 19 bases between. The germline CDR1 and CDR2 sequences are SEHNR and FQNEAQ (reference sequence). The DNA of the CDR3 is TGTGCCAGCAGCTTAGAACAGGGCGTCTTAGGGTATAGCAATCAGCCCCAGCATTTT. Its protein product is CASSLEQGVLGYSNQPQHF.

This chain links TRBV5-1 with TRBJ1-3, with 8 positions matching TRBD1. Germline V CDR1 and CDR2: SGHRS, YFSETQ. J gave up 0 bases and V 0 bases, and 8 bases lay outside the gene matches. This CDR3 has 18 residues. The CDR3 is CASSLGTGRPISGNTIYF. The CDR3 DNA follows: TGCGCCAGCAGCTTGGGGACAGGGAGGCCGATCTCTGGAAACACCATATATTTT.

This clone was seen once. The chain links TRBV5-1 to TRBJ1-1; no definite D call. V lost 5 bases and J lost 7, with 9 bases in between. The length of the CDR3 is 11 residues. Germline CDR1 reads SGHRS; CDR2 reads YFSETQ. CDR3 in DNA: TGCGCCAGCAGTAGTCACGATGAAGCTTTCTTT. It specifies CASSSHDEAFF.

The rearrangement uses TRBV23-1 and TRBJ2-5; perhaps TRBD2 as D (6 bases). TRBV23-1 is designated an ORF whose function remains uncertain. Between the trimmed V and J ends, which lost 2 bases and 3 bases, there was a span of 13 bases. The CDR3 runs to 15 residues. DNA for the CDR3: TGCGCCAGCAGTCAAAATCCGAAGCGGGAAGAGACCCAGTACTTC. Protein sequence: CASSQNPKREETQYF.

The V and J genes are TRBV29-1 and TRBJ1-1, with TRBD1 as a possible D gene (5 bases). This CDR3 region has 13 residues. The germline V gene has CDR1 SQVTM and CDR2 ANQGSEA. The V end lost 7 bases, the J end lost 4 bases, and 16 bases lay between the germline ends. The CDR3 DNA follows: TGCAGCGCCGAGGCGGGGGTCGGCACTGAAGCTTTCTTT. It specifies CSAEAGVGTEAFF.

The chain is built from TRBV7-9 and TRBJ1-2, with D uncertain. The V gene lost 1 base and the J gene lost 3 bases, with 6 bases spanning the gap. This CDR3 comprises 13 residues. The germline V gene has CDR1 SEHNR and CDR2 FQNEAQ (reference sequence). In DNA, the CDR3 is TGTGCCAGCAGCTTAGGTGGGGACTATGGCTACACCTTC. This encodes CASSLGGDYGYTF.

This clone was counted a few times. The J gene is TRBJ2-2, the V gene TRBV2; 11 positions match TRBD2. The J segment lost 4 bases and the V segment lost 6 bases, leaving 10 bases of the junction unmatched. The CDR3 runs to 17 residues. From germline, CDR1 is SNHLY and CDR2 FYNNEI. The DNA for the CDR3 is TGTGCCAGCAGCCCAATAGCGGGAGGGCCGGGCACCGGGGAGCTGTTTTTT. It is translated as CASSPIAGGPGTGELFF. Based on the CDR3 plus reference TRBV2 and TRBJ2-2, the full variable domain is EPEVTQTPSHQVTQMGQEVILRCVPISNHLYFYWYRQILGQKVEFLVSFYNNEISEKSEIFDDQFSVERPDGSNFTLKIRSTKLEDSAMYFCASSPIAGGPGTGELFFGEGSRLTVL.

This chain joins TRBV30 and TRBJ1-2, with TRBD1 matching over 9 bases. Per germline, CDR1 GTSNPN and CDR2 SVGIG (reference sequence). This CDR3 is built from 15 residues. Trimming removed 4 bases from V and 2 bases from J; junction bases left unmatched: 8. CDR3 sequence (DNA): TGTGCCTGGACCCCGGACAGGGGAGCGAACTATGGCTACACCTTC. This translates into CAWTPDRGANYGYTF.

This sequence joins TRBV7-3 and TRBJ2-1; D is undetermined. The V end lost 7 bases, the J end lost 0 bases, and 13 bases lay between the germline ends. The CDR3 has 15 residues. Germline values: CDR1 SGHTA, CDR2 FQGTGA. Written as DNA, the CDR3 is TGTGCCAGCAACGTCGACCCCGGCTCCTACAATGAGCAGTTCTTC. Its translation: CASNVDPGSYNEQFF. The full variable domain, its missing parts supplied by reference TRBV7-3 and TRBJ2-1, is GAGVSQTPSNKVTEKGKYVELRCDPISGHTALYWYRQSLGQGPEFLIYFQGTGAADDSGLPNDRFFAVRPEGSVSTLKIQRTERGDSAVYLCASNVDPGSYNEQFFGPGTRLTVL.

The chain recombines TRBV7-8 with TRBJ1-6, with no clear D. Trimming shortened V by 5 bases and J by 7 bases, and 18 bases separated the two germline ends. The V gene's germline CDR1 is SGHVS and CDR2 FQNEAQ. CDR3 length: 16 amino acids. CDR3 sequence (DNA): TGTGCCAGCAGCCCCCGGGCGCTGATACCGAATTCACCCCTCCACTTT. Translated, it gives CASSPRALIPNSPLHF.

The rearrangement joins TRBV2 to TRBJ2-1; TRBD1 aligns across 8 bases. This CDR3 is built from 18 residues. Trimming at V came to 3 bases and at J to 2 bases, leaving 12 bases not matched to a gene. The V gene's germline CDR1 is SNHLY and CDR2 FYNNEI. Here the CDR3 reads CASSDDTFGQGTYNEQFF. In nucleotides, the CDR3 is TGTGCCAGCAGTGACGATACCTTTGGACAGGGCACCTACAATGAGCAGTTCTTC. The entire variable domain, with the rest obtained from reference TRBV2 and TRBJ2-1, is as follows: EPEVTQTPSHQVTQMGQEVILRCVPISNHLYFYWYRQILGQKVEFLVSFYNNEISEKSEIFDDQFSVERPDGSNFTLKIRSTKLEDSAMYFCASSDDTFGQGTYNEQFFGPGTRLTVL.

CDR3 sequence (DNA): TGTGCCAGCAGCTTAACGGGTCTGACTAGCGGGGGGAATGAGCAGTTCTTC. It encodes CASSLTGLTSGGNEQFF. The J gene is TRBJ2-1, the V gene TRBV7-3; 13 bases match TRBD2. J lost 7 bases, V lost 0 bases, and 6 bases had no gene match. The CDR3 spans 17 residues. Germline CDR1 and CDR2: SGHTA and FQGTGA.

The chain links TRBV5-5 to TRBJ2-7; tentatively, D is TRBD1 or TRBD2 (5 bases each). CDR3 length equals 14 residues. The V end lost 2 bases, the J end lost 2 bases, and 11 bases lay between the germline ends. Germline CDR1 SGHKS, CDR2 YYEKEE (reference sequence). Here the CDR3 DNA reads TGTGCCAGCAGCTTCCGGGACGGGGCCTACGAGCAGTACTTC. As protein: CASSFRDGAYEQYF.

The gene calls are TRBV28 and TRBJ2-5; the match to TRBD1 covers 9 bases. This CDR3 contains 15 residues. Germline assignment: CDR1 MDHEN and CDR2 SYDVKM. The junction had 2 bases not matched to a gene; V was cut back by 3 bases and J by 0 bases. The CDR3 DNA reads TGTGCCAGCAGTTTCTGGGACAGGGACCAAGAGACCCAGTACTTC. The encoded protein is CASSFWDRDQETQYF.

The chain employs TRBV30 and TRBJ1-5; D is unclear. CDR1 is GTSNPN, CDR2 SVGIG, per germline (reference sequence). V lost 1 base and J lost 4, with 5 bases in between. The CDR3 length is 12 residues. The CDR3 reads CAWSDMNQPQHF. In DNA, the CDR3 is TGTGCCTGGAGTGATATGAATCAGCCCCAGCATTTT. The full variable domain, in which reference TRBV30 and TRBJ1-5 provide the parts outside the CDR3, is SQTIHQWPATLVQPVGSPLSLECTVEGTSNPNLYWYRQAAGRGLQLLFYSVGIGQISSEVPQNLSASRPQDRQFILSSKKLLLSDSGFYLCAWSDMNQPQHFGDGTRLSIL.